The 8 T cell receptor beta chains below were found in one sample sequenced in a study of blood T cell repertoires in COVID-19. The table came from immunoSEQ multiplex PCR; TCRdb's copy has only in-frame clones and leaves some out. The profile covers fewer than 200,000 clones, with 84% appearing a single time and around 2.7% taken by the ten largest. The material sequenced was peripheral blood. These receptor sequences come from a woman older than 75 with COVID-19, enrolled during active disease.

Here the CDR3 DNA reads TGTGCCAGCAGCGTTCCCCGGACAGGGCTGGGGGATGAGCAGTTCTTC. It translates to CASSVPRTGLGDEQFF. V usage is TRBV9 and J usage is TRBJ2-1; 8 bases agree with TRBD1. The CDR3 contains 16 residues. V trimming: 2 bases; J trimming: 8 bases; junction bases outside the gene matches: 12. Germline CDR1 SGDLS, CDR2 YYNGEE. Complete variable domain (other parts from reference TRBV9 and TRBJ2-1): DSGVTQTPKHLITATGQRVTLRCSPRSGDLSVYWYQQSLDQGLQFLIQYYNGEERAKGNILERFSAQQFPDLHSELNLSSLELGDSALYFCASSVPRTGLGDEQFFGPGTRLTVL.

This chain links TRBV20-1 with TRBJ2-1; tentatively, D is TRBD1 (6 bases). The CDR3 covers 16 residues. Trimming left V 3 bases short and J 4 bases short, with 19 bases between. The germline CDR1 and CDR2 sequences are DFQATT and SNEGSKA (reference sequence). CDR3 sequence: CSASVPRAGAYNEQFF. The CDR3 nucleotides read TGCAGTGCTAGTGTACCCCGCGCAGGGGCATACAATGAGCAGTTCTTC.

The chain carries TRBV3-1 (or the pseudogene TRBV3-2) and TRBJ2-7, with 7 bases aligning to TRBD2. V lost 4 bases, J lost 7 bases, and 13 bases stayed unmatched. The CDR3 sequence is 15 residues long. Germline V gene lookup returns CDR1 LGHDT and CDR2 YNNKEL (reference sequence). This chain's CDR3 is CASSPLSGTTLEQYF. The CDR3 nucleotides read TGTGCCAGCAGCCCGCTTTCCGGGACTACCTTGGAGCAGTACTTC.

This chain connects TRBV28 to TRBJ2-7; D might be TRBD1 (5 bases). The CDR3 is 14 residues long. The germline gives CDR1 MDHEN, CDR2 SYDVKM. The ends were cut back, 2 bases at V and 4 bases at J, with 12 bases in the middle. CDR3 sequence: CASSLVRVGYEQYF. DNA for the CDR3: TGTGCCAGCAGTTTAGTCAGGGTGGGGTACGAGCAGTACTTC.

This chain joins TRBV14 and TRBJ2-7; 9 nucleotides line up with TRBD2. CDR1 SGHDN and CDR2 FVKESK come from the germline V gene. V lost 1 base, J lost 4 bases, and 8 bases stayed unmatched. The CDR3 spans 16 residues. As DNA, the CDR3 is TGTGCCAGCAGCCAAGTCGGCGGGACTAGCAGATACGAGCAGTACTTC. Translation: CASSQVGGTSRYEQYF.

This clone was observed a few times. As DNA, the CDR3 is TGTGCCAGCAGTTTAGGGACTAGCGGGAGTGACCGCGAGCAGTACTTC. It yields the protein CASSLGTSGSDREQYF. The chain links TRBV27 to TRBJ2-7; 14 nucleotides match TRBD2. Germline lookup yields CDR1 MNHEY and CDR2 SMNVEV (reference sequence). V trimming: 2 bases; J trimming: 6 bases; junction bases outside the gene matches: 6. This CDR3 contains 16 residues.

The chain joins TRBV15 to TRBJ2-5; D not certain. V was shortened by 0 bases and J by 5 bases, with 4 bases between the two germline ends. The CDR3 spans 12 residues. CDR1 and CDR2 (germline): LNHNV, YYDKDF (reference sequence). In DNA, the CDR3 is TGTGCCACCAGCAGAGATCAGGAGACCCAGTACTTC. Amino acid sequence: CATSRDQETQYF.

This sequence joins TRBV9 and TRBJ2-7; 12 nucleotides line up with TRBD1. After removal of 3 bases from V and 4 bases from J, the junction contained 8 bases not matched to a gene. CDR1 and CDR2 (germline): SGDLS, YYNGEE. This CDR3 comprises 16 residues. The CDR3 reads CASSGTPGQGAYEQYF. CDR3 bases: TGTGCCAGCAGCGGCACGCCGGGACAGGGGGCTTACGAGCAGTACTTC.